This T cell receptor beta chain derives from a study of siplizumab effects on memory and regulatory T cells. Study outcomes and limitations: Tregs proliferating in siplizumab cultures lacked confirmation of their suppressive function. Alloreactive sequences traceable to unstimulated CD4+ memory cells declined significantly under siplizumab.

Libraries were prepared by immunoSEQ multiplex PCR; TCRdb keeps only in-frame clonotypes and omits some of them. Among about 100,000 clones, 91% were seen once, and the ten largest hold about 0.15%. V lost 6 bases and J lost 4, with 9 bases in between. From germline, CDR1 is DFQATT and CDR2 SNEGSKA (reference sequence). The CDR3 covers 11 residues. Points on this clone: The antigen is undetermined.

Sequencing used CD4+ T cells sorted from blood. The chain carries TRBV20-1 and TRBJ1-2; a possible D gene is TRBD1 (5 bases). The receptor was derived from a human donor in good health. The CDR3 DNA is TGCAGTGCCGTAGACAGCTATGGCTACACCTTC. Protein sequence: CSAVDSYGYTF.